These T cell receptor beta chains were read from a single sample in a study of T cell changes during pregnancy in multiple sclerosis. Profiling relied on immunoSEQ multiplex PCR, and the TCRdb table lists in-frame clones only, not all of them. The sample lists roughly 110,000 clones, 90% to 95% occurring once. The material sequenced was peripheral blood, taken in the third trimester of pregnancy. These TCRs come from a female donor with multiple sclerosis, enrolled in a pregnancy study. The CDR3 runs from the conserved cysteine through the conserved F or W. The D gene is left open where the match is weak. Clone size is not always given. Where it is, it says once, few, many or a class for expanded clones.

DNA	CDR3	J	D	V	size
TGTGCCAGCAGCAAAAGACAGGGTGGGGGTGAAAAACTGTTTTTT	CASSKRQGGGEKLFF	TRBJ1-4	TRBD1	TRBV5-4	.
TGTGCCAGCAGCAAATTAAGGCTAGCGGGGGTGACCGGGGAGCTGTTTTTT	CASSKLRLAGVTGELFF	TRBJ2-2	.	TRBV21-1	.
TGTGCCAGCAGTGAATCAACTAACTATGGCTACACCTTC	CASSESTNYGYTF	TRBJ1-2	.	TRBV6-1	few
TGTGCCAGCAAACAGGAGCTTAATCAGCCCCAGCATTTT	CASKQELNQPQHF	TRBJ1-5	.	TRBV2	few
TGTGCCAGCAGTCCTCTTACAGGGAACACTGAAGCTTTCTTT	CASSPLTGNTEAFF	TRBJ1-1	.	TRBV27	.
TGTGCCAGCAGTGAAGGACAGGTCTATGGCTACACCTTC	CASSEGQVYGYTF	TRBJ1-2	.	TRBV6-1	.
TGTGCCAGCAGTCCCAGGGAAAGGATTAGTCAGCCCCAGCATTTT	CASSPRERISQPQHF	TRBJ1-5	.	TRBV6-1	.
TGTGCCAGCAGCCCTATCCGGCCGACAGGGGGGGACACTGAAGCTTTCTTT	CASSPIRPTGGDTEAFF	TRBJ1-1	TRBD1	TRBV5-6	.
TGTGCCAGCAGCTCCGACGCATGGGCCGCTTTCTTT	CASSSDAWAAFF	TRBJ1-1	.	TRBV7-9	once
TGCGCCAGCAGCTTGGGGGCTGGTAAGGCCGAGCAGTACTTC	CASSLGAGKAEQYF	TRBJ2-7	.	TRBV5-1	.
TGTGCCAGCAGCCCATCGACAGTGGTGTCTTCTAACTATGGCTACACCTTC	CASSPSTVVSSNYGYTF	TRBJ1-2	.	TRBV7-8	.
TGTGCCTGGAGTGGAGACAGGAGATCGACTTATGAAAAACTGTTTTTT	CAWSGDRRSTYEKLFF	TRBJ1-4	.	TRBV30	.
TGTGCCTGGAGTGTTGTGGGGCCTTCTGAAAAACTGTTTTTT	CAWSVVGPSEKLFF	TRBJ1-4	.	TRBV30	.
TGTGCCAGTAGGCCCAGGGAGGGAGCAAATGAAAAACTGTTTTTT	CASRPREGANEKLFF	TRBJ1-4	.	TRBV19	.
TGTGCCAGCAGCTTAGATAGGCCTAGCGGGGCCTACAATGAGCAGTTCTTC	CASSLDRPSGAYNEQFF	TRBJ2-1	TRBD2	TRBV7-2	once
TGTGCCAGCAGCTTGGTCAAGAGCTCCTATAATTCACCCCTCCACTTT	CASSLVKSSYNSPLHF	TRBJ1-6	.	TRBV5-6	.
TGCGCCAGCAGCTCGCGAGTGGGGCCCCGGGGGGAGACCCAGTACTTC	CASSSRVGPRGETQYF	TRBJ2-5	.	TRBV5-1	.
TGTGCCAGCAGCCACCAGAGGACTAGCGGGGTCAATGAGCAGTTCTTC	CASSHQRTSGVNEQFF	TRBJ2-1	TRBD2	TRBV11-2	.
TGTGCCAGCTTACCCGGACTAGTCTCCTACGAGCAGTACTTC	CASLPGLVSYEQYF	TRBJ2-7	TRBD2	TRBV6-1	once
TGTGCCTGGAGGCGCTTTGGGGGAGGTGAAGCTTTCTTT	CAWRRFGGGEAFF	TRBJ1-1	.	TRBV30	.
TGTGCCAGCAGCTCACAGCGGGAGGGCCGGGGCGAGCAGTTCTTC	CASSSQREGRGEQFF	TRBJ2-1	TRBD2	TRBV7-2	.
TGTGCCAGCAGCGTGGGACAGGACGTGGAGACCCAGTACTTC	CASSVGQDVETQYF	TRBJ2-5	TRBD1	TRBV9	.
TGTGCCAGCAGCTTGGCCTCGGGACAGGGCCTGACTGAAGCTTTCTTT	CASSLASGQGLTEAFF	TRBJ1-1	TRBD1	TRBV5-4	.
TGTGCCAGTAGTATGAAGGCAGGGGAAGGTCAGCCCCAGCATTTT	CASSMKAGEGQPQHF	TRBJ1-5	.	TRBV19	.
TGTGCCAGCAGGTTGGGTCAGGGGGATTACTACGAGCAGTACTTC	CASRLGQGDYYEQYF	TRBJ2-7	TRBD1	TRBV5-4	.
TGTGCCAGCAGCATGTTTGACAGGGGTGCTGGAAACACCATATATTTT	CASSMFDRGAGNTIYF	TRBJ1-3	TRBD1	TRBV5-6	.
TGCAGCGTTGTCAGGGTAGGTTACGAGCAGTACTTC	CSVVRVGYEQYF	TRBJ2-7	.	TRBV29-1	.
TGTGCCAGCAGTGCCGGAACTAATGAAAAACTGTTTTTT	CASSAGTNEKLFF	TRBJ1-4	.	TRBV28	.
TGTGCCAGCAGCTGGGGACAGGGAAGCACAGATACGCAGTATTTT	CASSWGQGSTDTQYF	TRBJ2-3	TRBD1	TRBV7-9	.
TGTGCCAGCAGCCCCCGGCGACAGGGGGCCTACGAGCAGTACTTC	CASSPRRQGAYEQYF	TRBJ2-7	TRBD1	TRBV7-6	.
TGTGCCAGCAGTTTCAGGGGACAGGGTCACACCGGGGAGCTGTTTTTT	CASSFRGQGHTGELFF	TRBJ2-2	TRBD1	TRBV28	.
TGTGCCAGCAGTGAATGGTTAGGGAGGAGCAATCAGCCCCAGCATTTT	CASSEWLGRSNQPQHF	TRBJ1-5	.	TRBV6-1	.
TGTGCCAGTAAACAGGGGACAGCCATCTATGGCTACACCTTC	CASKQGTAIYGYTF	TRBJ1-2	TRBD1	TRBV27	.
TGCGCCAGCAGTGAACCCGGGACAGGGTGGGGGGATACTGAAGCTTTCTTT	CASSEPGTGWGDTEAFF	TRBJ1-1	TRBD1	TRBV10-1	.
TGTGCCAGCAGGAAAGAGGGCTCTGGAAACACCATATATTTT	CASRKEGSGNTIYF	TRBJ1-3	.	TRBV6-5	.
TGCAGCGTTGACAGGCGGGAGCCTCGGGATGAGCAGTTCTTC	CSVDRREPRDEQFF	TRBJ2-1	TRBD2	TRBV29-1	.
TGTGCCAGCAGTTATAGGACAGGGGGGTACGAGCAGTACTTC	CASSYRTGGYEQYF	TRBJ2-7	TRBD1	TRBV27	.
TGCAGCGTTGAAGCGGGGTTTAGCACAGATACGCAGTATTTT	CSVEAGFSTDTQYF	TRBJ2-3	.	TRBV29-1	.
TGTGCCAGCAGCCGACAGGGGAGCACAGATACGCAGTATTTT	CASSRQGSTDTQYF	TRBJ2-3	TRBD1	TRBV7-9	.
TGTGCCAGCAGCTCTAGCGGGAGAGACACAGATACGCAGTATTTT	CASSSSGRDTDTQYF	TRBJ2-3	TRBD2	TRBV7-3	.
TGCGCCAGCAGCTTGGCAGGGAGCAATCAGCCCCAGCATTTT	CASSLAGSNQPQHF	TRBJ1-5	.	TRBV5-1	.
TGTGCCAGCTCGCAGGGCGAGACCCAGTACTTC	CASSQGETQYF	TRBJ2-5	.	TRBV28	.